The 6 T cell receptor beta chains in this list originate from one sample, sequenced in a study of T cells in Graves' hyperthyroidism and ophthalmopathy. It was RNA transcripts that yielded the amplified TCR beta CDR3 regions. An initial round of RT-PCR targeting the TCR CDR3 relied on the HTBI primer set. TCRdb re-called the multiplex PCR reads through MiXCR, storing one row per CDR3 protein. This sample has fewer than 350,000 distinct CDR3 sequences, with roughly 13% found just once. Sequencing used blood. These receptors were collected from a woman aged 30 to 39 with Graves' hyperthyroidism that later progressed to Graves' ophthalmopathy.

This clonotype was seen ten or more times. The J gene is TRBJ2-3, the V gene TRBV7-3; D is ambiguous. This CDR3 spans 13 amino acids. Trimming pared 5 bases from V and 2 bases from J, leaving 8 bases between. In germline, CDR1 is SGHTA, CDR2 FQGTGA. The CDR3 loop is CASSRVYTDTQYF. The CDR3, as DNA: TGTGCCAGCAGCCGCGTATACACAGATACGCAGTATTTT.

The CDR3 region has the DNA TGCAGCGTTGCCCCCGGGACAGGGGGTTTCGAGCAGTACTTC. Amino acids: CSVAPGTGGFEQYF. The J gene is TRBJ2-7, the V gene TRBV29-1; 11 nucleotides agree with TRBD1. From germline, CDR1 is SQVTM and CDR2 ANQGSEA. V gave up 4 bases and J gave up 6 bases; unmatched junction bases: 8. This CDR3 comprises 14 residues.

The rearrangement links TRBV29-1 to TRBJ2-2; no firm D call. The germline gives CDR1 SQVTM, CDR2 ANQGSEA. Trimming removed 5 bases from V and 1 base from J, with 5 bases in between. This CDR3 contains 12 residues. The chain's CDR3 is CSVSKNTGELFF. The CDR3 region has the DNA TGCAGCGTTTCGAAGAACACCGGGGAGCTGTTTTTT.

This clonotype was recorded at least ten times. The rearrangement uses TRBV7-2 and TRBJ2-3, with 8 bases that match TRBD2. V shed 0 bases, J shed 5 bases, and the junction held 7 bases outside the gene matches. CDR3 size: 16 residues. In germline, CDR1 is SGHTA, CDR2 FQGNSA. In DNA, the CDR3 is TGTGCCAGCAGCTTAGCGACTAGCGCGGGAGGAGATACGCAGTATTTT. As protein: CASSLATSAGGDTQYF.

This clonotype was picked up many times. For the CDR3, the DNA is TGTGCCAGCAGCCCGGGGGGAGGACTAGCGGGAGGGTTCGAGCAGTACTTC. Residues: CASSPGGGLAGGFEQYF. V usage is TRBV11-2 and J usage is TRBJ2-7; 15 bases align to TRBD2. CDR1 and CDR2 from the germline V gene are SGHAT and FQNNGV. With 5 bases clipped from V and 6 bases from J, the junction kept 11 bases outside the gene matches. The CDR3 length is 17 residues.

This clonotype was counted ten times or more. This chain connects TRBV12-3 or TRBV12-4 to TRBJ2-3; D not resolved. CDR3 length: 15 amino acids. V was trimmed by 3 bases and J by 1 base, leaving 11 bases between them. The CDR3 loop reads CASSLGALGTDTQYF. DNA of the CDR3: TGTGCCAGCAGTTTGGGCGCCCTGGGCACAGATACGCAGTATTTT.